This T cell receptor (beta chain) appears in the sequencing data of a study of blood T cells in healthy people across ages. Alongside a J-beta primer mix, a sample-barcoded 5' primer served in a second PCR lasting roughly 6 to 11 cycles. TCRdb re-called the 5' RACE reads through MiXCR, storing one row per CDR3 protein. The sample comprises roughly 900,000 distinct CDR3 sequences, roughly 50% of which are singletons, and 13% rests with the top ten. The CDR3 is 14 residues long. Germline CDR1 and CDR2: MNHEY and SMNVEV (reference sequence). Sequencing used blood. This receptor was identified in a man between 25 and 39 years old in good health. V is TRBV27 and J is TRBJ2-4; perhaps TRBD1 as D (7 bases). The end of the DNA aligns better with TRBJ2-7, so the J call may be wrong. The chain's CDR3 is CAASAGQSSYEQYF. CDR3 nucleotides: TGTGCCGCAAGTGCGGGACAGAGCTCCTACGAGCAGTACTTC.